This note documents a single T cell receptor beta chain sequence. The antigen it recognizes is unknown. Base qualities are not recorded, but no much larger clone differs from it by a single base. The treatment or condition label corresponds to: live attenuated yellow fever vaccine strain. Two biological replicates of bulk PBMCs were collected at each blood-draw timepoint. PBMCs were isolated from peripheral blood using a standard Ficoll-Paque protocol. RNA was extracted with TriZol from bulk PBMCs, CD4 and CD8 fractions, and dextramer-positive and dextramer-negative fractions. The V end gives up 6 bases and the J end 1 base, leaving 9 bases in the junction not matched to a gene. For CDR1 and CDR2, the germline V gene (reference sequence) lists DFQATT and SNEGSKA. From the cysteine up to the phenylalanine, the CDR3 has a length of 15 residues. The read is trimmed to its CDR3 DNA, 45 bases read in frame from base 1.

This sample stems from a study of T cells after yellow fever vaccination (dated by TCRdb to about 2019). Background for the entire study: The SMART-Seq v4 Ultra Low Input RNA kit was used to prepare libraries from fractions with low cell numbers. To follow T-cell clones before and after both primary and booster YFV17D yellow fever vaccination, bulk TCR alpha and beta repertoires underwent longitudinal sequencing. Two healthy male donors, one aged 18 to 30 and one aged 30 to 39 years, were included in the cohort. Blood samples were taken at several timepoints before and after primary and secondary immunization, and bulk PBMC replicates and cell subsets were isolated.

On the study overall, not on this receptor specifically: FACS-sorted repertoires could contain abundant contaminating clonotypes from the bulk population, so computational filtering was required. A small fraction of clonotypes appeared in both the CD4 and CD8 compartments, likely as a result of convergent recombination. Compared with the primary T-cell response, the secondary T-cell response was faster but weaker, reaching its peak on day 5 rather than on day 15. Because the study included only a couple of donors, the extent to which the findings can be generalized is limited. Most clones expanded after primary vaccination were re-detected after the booster (around 96% of CD4 and roughly 87% of CD8), suggesting broad memory maintenance.

TCR cDNA was synthesized by 5'RACE template switching, which introduced a universal primer site and unique molecular identifiers. Priming for cDNA synthesis came from both the TCR alpha and TCR beta constant segments. Libraries were amplified in two PCR steps, with sample barcodes and sequencing adapters added in the second step. Libraries were sequenced on Illumina HiSeq 2500 (2x100 bp) or NovaSeq (2x150 bp). The source study handled its data this way. Demultiplexing of reads and collapsing into UMI consensus sequences were performed with MIGEC, and V(D)J alignment was carried out with MiXCR. Clonotypes responding to the vaccine were identified with edgeR on replicate PBMC samples, with the criteria of FDR below 0.01 and a log2 fold change above 5 up to day 15. Bulk clonotypes were assigned CD4 or CD8 identity according to which sequenced CD4 or CD8 repertoire held them at higher abundance. The public reads were quality trimmed at Q25 with fastp and then assembled into clones with MiXCR by TCRdb, keeping productive beta chains. Each record represents a unique CDR3 protein, reported with the most common genes and DNA among its rows. The V and J calls here are based on TCRdb, not the publication. The sample data list hundreds of thousands of distinct CDR3 sequences, and roughly 21% of these were observed just once. The top ten constitute roughly an eighth of the sample.

The sequenced sample was PBMCs, obtained 15 days after the yellow fever booster vaccination. Recombination connected TRBV20-1 to TRBJ2-1; TRBD1 agrees with 7 junctional bases. The sequence came from a man under 40 who received the YFV17D yellow fever vaccine. The sequenced DNA: TGCAGTGCGCCGCCCCGGACAGGATCCTACAATGAGCAGTTCTTC. This encodes CSAPPRTGSYNEQFF.